The 18 T cell receptor beta chains in this list originate from one sample, sequenced in a study of human CD4 T cells and Enterobacteriaceae. The memory gate held CD4+ cells that were not CD45RA+CCR7+CD95- naive cells, over 98% pure. Profiled with immunoSEQ multiplex PCR; TCRdb holds only in-frame clones, not every one. The sample gives tens of thousands of clones, approximately 80% of which show up once; roughly 1.8% is in the top ten. Sequenced material: memory CD4+ T cells from blood. The source is a human donor in good health.

In this sample, this clone turned up a few times. This chain joins TRBV9 and TRBJ2-1; 9 bases are a match to TRBD2. Germline CDR1 and CDR2: SGDLS and YYNGEE. Trimming removed 0 bases from V and 7 bases from J; junction bases left unmatched: 8. CDR3 length: 16 amino acids. DNA of the CDR3: TGTGCCAGCAGCGTAGTCGGCGGACTAGCGTCAAATGAGCAGTTCTTC. This translates into CASSVVGGLASNEQFF.

This clone was counted between two and nine times. The chain is built from TRBV19 and TRBJ2-3; 8 positions match TRBD2. The CDR3 contains 14 residues. Germline CDR1 LNHDA, CDR2 SQIVND (reference sequence). V lost 7 bases and J lost 2; bases outside the gene matches: 5. CDR3 sequence (DNA): TGTGCCAGTAAGCGGGAGTTCGACACAGATACGCAGTATTTT. Translating it yields CASKREFDTDTQYF.

This clone has only one observation. The chain is built from TRBV18 and TRBJ1-5; possibly TRBD1 for D (5 bases). The V gene's germline CDR1 is KGHSH and CDR2 LQKENI. Trimming took off 6 bases at V and 0 bases at J, with 12 bases between the two ends. This CDR3 has 15 amino acids. CDR3 sequence (DNA): TGTGCCAGCTCCCTCGACAGTCATAGCAATCAGCCCCAGCATTTT. Translating it yields CASSLDSHSNQPQHF.

The V call is TRBV19, the J call TRBJ1-5, with D tentatively TRBD1 (6 bases). Germline V lookup: CDR1 LNHDA, CDR2 SQIVND (reference sequence). The CDR3 sequence is 14 residues long. The V gene lost 6 bases and the J gene lost 7 bases, with 16 bases spanning the gap. The CDR3 nucleotides are TGTGCCAGTAGCCCCCAGGGGAGATTGCAGCCCCAGCATTTT. Translating gives CASSPQGRLQPQHF.

The J gene is TRBJ2-7, the V gene TRBV5-6; no reliable D call. The CDR3 sequence is 16 residues long. Germline V lookup: CDR1 SGHDT, CDR2 YYEEEE. With 2 bases removed from V and 2 bases from J, the gap between germline ends came to 17 bases. The CDR3 reads CASSFSYGSLTYEQYF. DNA for the CDR3: TGTGCCAGCAGCTTTTCTTACGGCAGCCTCACCTACGAGCAGTACTTC.

The chain uses TRBV9 and TRBJ2-3, with D possibly TRBD2 on 7 matching bases. Germline-derived CDR1 and CDR2 are SGDLS and YYNGEE. The CDR3 is made up of 13 amino acids. The V end was cut by 3 bases, the J end by 4 bases, with 9 bases between. The CDR3 DNA reads as TGTGCCAGCAGCGGAGGGGGGGCAGATACGCAGTATTTT. This codes for CASSGGGADTQYF.

This clone has a handful of counts. The V call is TRBV29-1, the J call TRBJ1-1; D gene unclear. There are 12 residues in the CDR3. Germline lookup yields CDR1 SQVTM and CDR2 ANQGSEA. The ends were cut back, 5 bases at V and 4 bases at J, with 11 bases in the middle. This CDR3 is CSVRRAGTEAFF. The DNA for the CDR3 is TGCAGCGTTAGGCGAGCTGGCACTGAAGCTTTCTTT.

The chain carries TRBV5-1 and TRBJ2-7; 10 bases fit TRBD1. Germline trimming cut 8 bases from V and 2 bases from J; bases unmatched to any gene: 7. The germline gives CDR1 SGHRS, CDR2 YFSETQ. CDR3 size: 14 residues. The CDR3 DNA follows: TGCGCCAGATTCTGGGACAGGGGTCCCTACGAGCAGTACTTC. This gives the protein CARFWDRGPYEQYF.

The sample holds a few counts of this clone. The chain recombines TRBV5-1 with TRBJ1-1, with TRBD1 matching 9 bases. The CDR3 is 14 residues long. J gave up 5 bases and V 4 bases, and 6 bases lay outside the gene matches. Germline V gene lookup returns CDR1 SGHRS and CDR2 YFSETQ. CDR3 sequence (DNA): TGCGCCAGCAGCGGAGGACAGGGGAGAACTGAAGCTTTCTTT. Protein: CASSGGQGRTEAFF.

CDR3 region: CASSFQRGSYNEQFF. The CDR3 bases are TGTGCCAGCAGCTTCCAACGGGGTTCCTACAATGAGCAGTTCTTC. The chain has TRBV11-2 and TRBJ2-1, with TRBD2 as a possible D gene (5 bases). This CDR3 spans 15 amino acids. The V end was cut by 3 bases, the J end by 1 base, with 10 bases between. Germline CDR1 reads SGHAT; CDR2 reads FQNNGV.

The chain couples TRBV30 to TRBJ1-5; 9 bases are a match to TRBD1. CDR3 length: 13 residues. Germline values: CDR1 GTSNPN, CDR2 SVGIG (reference sequence). V trimming: 7 bases; J trimming: 9 bases; junction bases outside the gene matches: 10. The chain's CDR3 is CAFSGTGFRPQHF. CDR3 DNA sequence: TGTGCCTTTTCAGGGACAGGGTTTCGGCCCCAGCATTTT.

This rearrangement joins TRBV6-1 to TRBJ2-7; D assignment may be TRBD1 or TRBD2 (6 bases each). From germline, CDR1 is MNHNS and CDR2 SASEGT. This CDR3 has 14 residues. V was shortened by 7 bases and J by 4 bases, with 17 bases between the two germline ends. The CDR3 region has the DNA TGTGCCAGCACTGAGGGGGGCACCAAGTACGAGCAGTACTTC. It specifies CASTEGGTKYEQYF.

The genes are TRBV10-3 and TRBJ1-2; TRBD1 is a possible D gene (6 bases). There are 14 residues in the CDR3. CDR1 and CDR2 (germline): ENHRY, SYGVKD. V was pared by 2 bases and J by 6 bases, with 13 bases between. For the CDR3, the DNA is TGTGCCATCAGTGAGGGCGGGGGCTCGGATGGCTACACCTTC. Its translation: CAISEGGGSDGYTF.

This clone showed up just a few times. The rearrangement links TRBV21-1 to TRBJ2-7; the listed D gene, TRBD2, was not tested against the DNA. TRBV21-1 is classified as a pseudogene. The CDR3 is 17 residues long. The CDR3 DNA is TGTGCCAGCAGCAGACACCTTAGCGGGAGGGCCTCCTACGAGCAGTACTTC. It specifies CASSRHLSGRASYEQYF.

The chain uses TRBV5-1 and TRBJ2-7, with D perhaps matching TRBD1 or TRBD2 (5 bases each). CDR3 length equals 16 residues. Trimming cost V 3 bases and J 0 bases, with 16 bases left between them. Germline V gene lookup returns CDR1 SGHRS and CDR2 YFSETQ. CDR3 nucleotide sequence: TGCGCCAGCAGCTGGGCCGGGACGGGAAGCTCCTACGAGCAGTACTTC. This translates into CASSWAGTGSSYEQYF.

V is TRBV5-1 and J is TRBJ1-2, with D perhaps matching TRBD1 (5 bases). The CDR3 loop spans 18 amino acids. V lost 5 bases and J 6 bases, leaving 29 bases between the germline ends. The germline V gene has CDR1 SGHRS and CDR2 YFSETQ. CDR3 in DNA: TGCGCCAGCAGTCTAACCCCCCTGGACAATCGGGGGTCAAATGGCTACACCTTC. Its translation is CASSLTPLDNRGSNGYTF. Complete variable domain (other parts from reference TRBV5-1 and TRBJ1-2): KAGVTQTPRYLIKTRGQQVTLSCSPISGHRSVSWYQQTPGQGLQFLFEYFSETQRNKGNFPGRFSGRQFSNSRSEMNVSTLELGDSALYLCASSLTPLDNRGSNGYTFGSGTRLTVV.

The chain is built from TRBV15 and TRBJ2-1; the D gene is possibly TRBD2 (7 bases). This CDR3 comprises 17 residues. Looked up from germline, CDR1 is LNHNV and CDR2 is YYDKDF (reference sequence). V dropped 1 base and J dropped 7 bases, with 20 bases sitting between them. Written as DNA, the CDR3 is TGTGCCACCAGCAGAGGGGGGCTAGCGGTGAGTGGGAATGAGCAGTTCTTC. Amino acids: CATSRGGLAVSGNEQFF.

The V and J genes are TRBV19 and TRBJ2-1; 11 bases align to TRBD2. The germline gives CDR1 LNHDA, CDR2 SQIVND (reference sequence). The trim removed 5 bases at V and 10 bases at J, leaving 13 bases unmatched. The CDR3 contains 16 residues. As DNA, the CDR3 is TGTGCCAGTAGTCCCTTCGTAGCGGGAGGGCCACGGGAGCAGTTCTTC. Translated, it gives CASSPFVAGGPREQFF.